The 10 T cell receptor beta chains below all came from one sample that was sequenced in a study of T cell responses to AZD1222 COVID-19 vaccine (dated by TCRdb to the early 2020s). Receptor amplification or capture employed the immunoSEQ multiplex PCR assay. The table was pulled from immuneACCESS by TCRdb, which kept in-frame rearrangements only. Such tables lose some clones; where checked, under half of the loss comes from unresolved V genes, and the rest has no known cause. The sample table holds under 70,000 clones, of which 70% to 90% were seen once. 14% of the sample lies in the top ten. The sample's time point label, in plain terms: about 28 days (+/-7) after the second vaccine dose. The sample here was peripheral blood, taken 28 days after the second AZD1222 dose. The receptors come from an adult who received the AZD1222 COVID-19 vaccine.

The table lists this clone with a count of one. This chain joins TRBV11-3 and TRBJ2-7, with D possibly matching TRBD2 (5 bases). V was clipped by 5 bases and J by 0 bases, with 11 bases between them. Germline V gives CDR1 SGHNT, CDR2 YENEEA. The CDR3 sequence is 14 residues long. The chain's CDR3 is CASSPGTSSYEQYF. In DNA form, the CDR3 reads TGTGCCAGCAGCCCGGGAACGAGCTCCTACGAGCAGTACTTC.

The V gene is TRBV10-3, the J gene TRBJ2-7; D might be TRBD2 (6 bases). From germline, CDR1 is ENHRY and CDR2 SYGVKD. V lost 8 bases, J lost 5 bases, and 10 bases lay in between. The CDR3 consists of 11 residues. The CDR3 loop reads CAIGIADEQYF. Here the CDR3 DNA reads TGTGCCATCGGCATAGCGGACGAGCAGTACTTC.

The V and J genes are TRBV2 and TRBJ1-2; weak D call: TRBD1 (6 bases). Germline V gene data show CDR1 as SNHLY and CDR2 as FYNNEI. The CDR3 consists of 13 residues. Trimming removed 4 bases at V and 4 bases at J, with 10 bases between. CDR3 amino acids: CASSATGTYGYTF. For the CDR3, the DNA is TGTGCCAGCAGTGCTACAGGGACCTATGGCTACACCTTC.

This clone has only one observation. V usage is TRBV6-1 and J usage is TRBJ2-7; possibly TRBD1 for D (6 bases). V gave up 1 base and J gave up 3 bases, with 19 bases separating them. CDR3 length: 17 residues. Germline CDR1 MNHNS, CDR2 SASEGT. CDR3 nucleotide sequence: TGTGCCAGCAGTGAAGTTGCGGTAGGGACAAGAGTCTACGAGCAGTACTTC. Translated, it gives CASSEVAVGTRVYEQYF.

This chain joins TRBV3-1 (or the pseudogene TRBV3-2) and TRBJ1-2; maybe TRBD1 (5 bases). Germline V gives CDR1 LGHDT, CDR2 YNNKEL (reference sequence). Trimming took off 6 bases at V and 6 bases at J, with 17 bases between the two ends. The CDR3 is 14 residues long. The CDR3 reads CASRSRGGNDGYTF. The CDR3 region has the DNA TGTGCCAGCAGATCTAGGGGCGGGAACGATGGCTACACCTTC.

This sequence joins TRBV4-1 and TRBJ2-7; 10 positions agree with TRBD1. Germline-derived CDR1 and CDR2 are MGHRA and YSYEKL. This CDR3 is built from 14 residues. Trimming removed 6 bases from V and 4 bases from J; junction bases left unmatched: 6. The CDR3 DNA follows: TGCGCCAGCAGACCGGGACAGGGGAGTTACGAGCAGTACTTC. This encodes CASRPGQGSYEQYF.

The J gene is TRBJ1-5, the V gene TRBV2, with 9 positions matching TRBD1. The CDR3 runs 14 residues. V was pared by 7 bases and J by 4 bases, with 5 bases of the junction left unmatched. In germline, CDR1 is SNHLY, CDR2 FYNNEI. Here the CDR3 reads CASMRTGENQPQHF. The CDR3 coding sequence is TGTGCCAGCATGAGGACAGGGGAAAATCAGCCCCAGCATTTT.

The chain uses TRBV5-4 and TRBJ2-3, with D perhaps matching TRBD1 (5 bases). CDR1 SGHNT and CDR2 YYREEE come from the germline V gene (reference sequence). The CDR3 extends over 16 amino acids. V was clipped by 6 bases and J by 1 base, with 18 bases between them. CDR3 protein: CASTFGVKGGTDTQYF. The CDR3 nucleotides read TGTGCCAGCACTTTTGGCGTCAAAGGGGGCACAGATACGCAGTATTTT. The full variable domain, completed using reference TRBV5-4 and TRBJ2-3, is ETGVTQSPTHLIKTRGQQVTLRCSSQSGHNTVSWYQQALGQGPQFIFQYYREEENGRGNFPPRFSGLQFPNYSSELNVNALELDDSALYLCASTFGVKGGTDTQYFGPGTRLTVL.

The V call is TRBV14, the J call TRBJ2-2; 7 bases are a match to TRBD1. V lost 0 bases and J lost 6; bases outside the gene matches: 4. The germline CDR1 and CDR2 sequences are SGHDN and FVKESK. The length of the CDR3 is 15 residues. DNA of the CDR3: TGTGCCAGCAGCCAAGAAGATACAGGGGCCGGGGAGCTGTTTTTT. Translation gives CASSQEDTGAGELFF.

This chain joins TRBV7-9 and TRBJ2-5; 12 nucleotides line up with TRBD2. After removal of 2 bases from V and 5 bases from J, the junction contained 6 bases not matched to a gene. Looked up from germline, CDR1 is SEHNR and CDR2 is FQNEAQ (reference sequence). The CDR3 spans 16 residues. The CDR3: CASSLSTSGSMETQYF. The CDR3 DNA reads as TGTGCCAGCAGCTTATCGACTAGCGGGAGTATGGAGACCCAGTACTTC.